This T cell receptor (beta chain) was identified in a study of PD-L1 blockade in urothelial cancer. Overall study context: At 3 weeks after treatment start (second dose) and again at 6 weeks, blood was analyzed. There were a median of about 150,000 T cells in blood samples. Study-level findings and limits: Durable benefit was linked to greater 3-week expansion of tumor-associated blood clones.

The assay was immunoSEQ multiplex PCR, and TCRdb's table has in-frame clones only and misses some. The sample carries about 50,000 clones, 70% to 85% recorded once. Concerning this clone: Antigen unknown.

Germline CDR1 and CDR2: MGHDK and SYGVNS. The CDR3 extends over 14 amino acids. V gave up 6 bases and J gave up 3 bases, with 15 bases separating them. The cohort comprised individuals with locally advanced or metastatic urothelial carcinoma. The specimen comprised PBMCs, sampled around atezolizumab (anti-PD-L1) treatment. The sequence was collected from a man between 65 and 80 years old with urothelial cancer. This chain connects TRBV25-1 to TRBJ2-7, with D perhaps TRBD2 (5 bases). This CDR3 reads CASSDPGGGYEQYF. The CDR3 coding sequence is TGTGCCAGCAGCGACCCAGGAGGCGGCTACGAGCAGTACTTC.